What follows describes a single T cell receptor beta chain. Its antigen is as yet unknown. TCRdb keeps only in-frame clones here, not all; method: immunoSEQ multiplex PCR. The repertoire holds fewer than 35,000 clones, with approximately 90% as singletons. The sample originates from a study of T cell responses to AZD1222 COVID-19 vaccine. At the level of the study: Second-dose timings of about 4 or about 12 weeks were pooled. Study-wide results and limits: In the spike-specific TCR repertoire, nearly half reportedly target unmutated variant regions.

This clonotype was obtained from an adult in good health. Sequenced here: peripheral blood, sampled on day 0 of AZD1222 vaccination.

The DNA of the CDR3 is TGTGCCAGCAGCTTACAGGGCAATGAGCAGTTCTTC. Its protein is CASSLQGNEQFF. This chain uses TRBV11-2 with TRBJ2-1; a possible D gene is TRBD1 (5 bases). The germline gives CDR1 SGHAT, CDR2 FQNNGV. V lost 2 bases, J lost 6 bases, and 5 bases lay in between. The CDR3 has 12 amino acids.